This T cell receptor beta chain is drawn from a study of Graves' ophthalmopathy and Graves' hyperthyroidism. Study details: The study drew peripheral blood at initial diagnosis, before any treatment. Study outcomes and limitations: Sensitivity reached around 67% and specificity approximately 72% when the model predicted ophthalmopathy progression. Appearing in blood as well were most expanded thyroid clonotypes above 0.001 frequency.

With respect to this clonotype: Its cognate antigen is unknown.

V shed 5 bases, J shed 5 bases, and the junction held 12 bases outside the gene matches. In germline, CDR1 is DFQATT, CDR2 SNEGSKA (reference sequence). CDR3 size: 16 residues. RNA transcripts yielded amplified TCR beta CDR3 regions. HTBI-primed first-round RT-PCR preceded second-round multiplex PCR. TCRdb used MiXCR to reprocess the multiplex PCR reads, holding one entry per CDR3 protein. Of hundreds of thousands of distinct CDR3 sequences in the sample, about 40% were seen once. The sequence was collected from an adult man with Graves' ophthalmopathy. The chain carries TRBV20-1 and TRBJ2-5; 12 positions agree with TRBD2. Sequencing was carried out using peripheral blood. CDR3 in DNA: TGCAGTGCTGGACCCTCTAGCGGGGGGGCCCGGGAGACCCAGTACTTC. Translated: CSAGPSSGGARETQYF.